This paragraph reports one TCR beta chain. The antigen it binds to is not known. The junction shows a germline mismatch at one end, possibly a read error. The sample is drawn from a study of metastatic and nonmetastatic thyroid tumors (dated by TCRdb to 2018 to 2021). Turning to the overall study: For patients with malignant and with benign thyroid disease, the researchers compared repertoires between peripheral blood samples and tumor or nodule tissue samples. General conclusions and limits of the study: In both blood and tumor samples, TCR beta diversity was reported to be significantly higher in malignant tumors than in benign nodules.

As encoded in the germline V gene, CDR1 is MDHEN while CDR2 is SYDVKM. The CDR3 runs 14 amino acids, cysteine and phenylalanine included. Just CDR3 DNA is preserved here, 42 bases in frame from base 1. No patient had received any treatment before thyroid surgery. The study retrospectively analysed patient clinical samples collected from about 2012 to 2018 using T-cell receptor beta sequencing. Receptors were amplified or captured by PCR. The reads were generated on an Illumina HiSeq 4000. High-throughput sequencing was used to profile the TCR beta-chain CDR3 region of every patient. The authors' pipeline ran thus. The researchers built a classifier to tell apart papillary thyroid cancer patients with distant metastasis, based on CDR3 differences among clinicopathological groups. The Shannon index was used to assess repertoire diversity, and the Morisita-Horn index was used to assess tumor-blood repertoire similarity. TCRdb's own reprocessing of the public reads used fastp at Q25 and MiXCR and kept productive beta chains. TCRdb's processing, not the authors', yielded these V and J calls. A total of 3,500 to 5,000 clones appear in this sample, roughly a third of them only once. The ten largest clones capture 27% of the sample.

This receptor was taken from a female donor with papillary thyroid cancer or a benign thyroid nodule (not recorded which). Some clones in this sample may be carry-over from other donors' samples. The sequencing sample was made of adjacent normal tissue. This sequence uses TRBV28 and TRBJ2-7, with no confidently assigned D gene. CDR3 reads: CASKLFGFSYEQDF. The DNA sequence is TGTGCCAGCAAACTCTTCGGGTTCTCGTACGAGCAGGACTTC. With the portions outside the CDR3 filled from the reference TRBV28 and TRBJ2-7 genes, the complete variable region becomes DVKVTQSSRYLVKRTGEKVFLECVQDMDHENMFWYRQDPGLGLRLIYFSYDVKMKEKGDIPEGYSVSREKKERFSLILESASTNQTSMYLCASKLFGFSYEQDFGPGTRLTVT.